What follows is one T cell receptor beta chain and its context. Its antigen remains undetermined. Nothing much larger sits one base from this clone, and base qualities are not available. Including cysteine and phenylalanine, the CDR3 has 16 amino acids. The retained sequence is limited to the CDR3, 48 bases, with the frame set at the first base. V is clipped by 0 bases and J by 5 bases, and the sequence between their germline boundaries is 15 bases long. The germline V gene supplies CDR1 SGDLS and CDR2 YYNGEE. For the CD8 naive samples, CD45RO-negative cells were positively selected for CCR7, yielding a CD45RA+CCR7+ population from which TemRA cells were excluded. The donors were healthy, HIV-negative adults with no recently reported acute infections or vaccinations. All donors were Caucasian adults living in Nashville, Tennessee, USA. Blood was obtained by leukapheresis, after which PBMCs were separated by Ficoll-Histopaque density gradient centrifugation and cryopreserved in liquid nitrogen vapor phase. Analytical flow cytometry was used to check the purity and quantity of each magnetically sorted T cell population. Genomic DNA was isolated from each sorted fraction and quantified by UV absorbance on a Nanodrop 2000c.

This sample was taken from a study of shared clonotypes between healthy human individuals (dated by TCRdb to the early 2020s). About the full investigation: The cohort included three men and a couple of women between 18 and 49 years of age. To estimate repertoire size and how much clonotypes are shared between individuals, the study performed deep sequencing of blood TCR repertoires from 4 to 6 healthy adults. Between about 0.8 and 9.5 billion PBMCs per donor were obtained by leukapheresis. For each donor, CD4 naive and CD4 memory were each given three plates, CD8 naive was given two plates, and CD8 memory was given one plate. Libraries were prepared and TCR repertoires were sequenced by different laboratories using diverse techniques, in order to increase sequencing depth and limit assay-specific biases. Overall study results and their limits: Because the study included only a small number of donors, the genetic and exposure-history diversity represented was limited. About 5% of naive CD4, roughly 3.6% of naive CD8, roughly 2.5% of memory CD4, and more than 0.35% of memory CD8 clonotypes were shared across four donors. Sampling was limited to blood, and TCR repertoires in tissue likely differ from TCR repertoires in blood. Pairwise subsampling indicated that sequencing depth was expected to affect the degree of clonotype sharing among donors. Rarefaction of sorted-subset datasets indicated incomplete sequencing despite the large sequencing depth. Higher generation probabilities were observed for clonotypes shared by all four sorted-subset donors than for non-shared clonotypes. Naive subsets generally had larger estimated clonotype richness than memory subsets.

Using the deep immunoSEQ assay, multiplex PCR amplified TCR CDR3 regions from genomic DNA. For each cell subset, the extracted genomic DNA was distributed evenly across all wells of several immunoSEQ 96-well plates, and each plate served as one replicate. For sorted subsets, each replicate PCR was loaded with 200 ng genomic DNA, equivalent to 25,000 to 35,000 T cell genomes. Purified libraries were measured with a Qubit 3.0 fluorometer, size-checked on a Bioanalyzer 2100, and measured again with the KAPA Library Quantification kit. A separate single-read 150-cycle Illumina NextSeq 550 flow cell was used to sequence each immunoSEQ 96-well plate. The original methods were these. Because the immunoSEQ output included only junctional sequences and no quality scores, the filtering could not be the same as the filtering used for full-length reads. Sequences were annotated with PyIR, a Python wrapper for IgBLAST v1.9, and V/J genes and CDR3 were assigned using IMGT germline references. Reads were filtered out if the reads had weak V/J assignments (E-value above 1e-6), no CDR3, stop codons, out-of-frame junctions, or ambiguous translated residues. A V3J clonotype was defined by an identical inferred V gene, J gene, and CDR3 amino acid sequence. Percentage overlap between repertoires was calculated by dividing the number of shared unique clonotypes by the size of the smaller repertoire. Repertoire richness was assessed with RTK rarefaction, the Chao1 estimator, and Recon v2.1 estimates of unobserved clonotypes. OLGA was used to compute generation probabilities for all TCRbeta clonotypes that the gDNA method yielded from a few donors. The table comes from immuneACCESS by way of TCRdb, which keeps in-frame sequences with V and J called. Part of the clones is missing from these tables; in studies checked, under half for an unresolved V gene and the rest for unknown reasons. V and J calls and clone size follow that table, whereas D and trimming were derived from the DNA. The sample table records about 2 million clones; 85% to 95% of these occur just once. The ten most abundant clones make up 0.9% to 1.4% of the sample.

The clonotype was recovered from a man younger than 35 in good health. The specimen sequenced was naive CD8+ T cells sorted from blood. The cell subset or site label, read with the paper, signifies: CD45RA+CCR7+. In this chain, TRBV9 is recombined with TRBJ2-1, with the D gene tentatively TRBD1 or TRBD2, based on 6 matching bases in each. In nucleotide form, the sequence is TGTGCCAGCAGCGTAGAGGGGGACTGGAGAGACAATGAGCAGTTCTTC. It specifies CASSVEGDWRDNEQFF. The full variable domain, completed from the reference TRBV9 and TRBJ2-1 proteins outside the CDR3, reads DSGVTQTPKHLITATGQRVTLRCSPRSGDLSVYWYQQSLDQGLQFLIQYYNGEERAKGNILERFSAQQFPDLHSELNLSSLELGDSALYFCASSVEGDWRDNEQFFGPGTRLTVL.